Following are 12 T cell receptor beta chains from one sample sequenced in a study of T cell clonotyping in hematopoietic cell transplantation. Generated by immunoSEQ multiplex PCR, the TCRdb table keeps only in-frame clones and is missing some. The sample has approximately 1,900 clones; 90% to 95% are singletons. Here the sequenced sample was PBMCs, taken at the time of graft-versus-host disease after allogeneic stem cell transplant. Receptors originate from a young adult male patient who had an allogeneic stem cell transplant from a related donor, so the T cells may come from the graft donor. Some clones in this sample may be carry-over from other donors' samples.

The J gene is TRBJ1-5, the V gene TRBV19, with a weak D call TRBD1 (6 bases). The CDR3 loop spans 15 amino acids. In germline, CDR1 is LNHDA, CDR2 SQIVND (reference sequence). Trimming stripped 7 bases from V and 4 bases from J, with 17 bases between. The DNA for the CDR3 is TGTGCCAGTAAAATACAAGGACAGATAAATCAGCCCCAGCATTTT. This encodes CASKIQGQINQPQHF.

This chain uses TRBV7-8 with TRBJ2-5; 8 nucleotides match TRBD2. Trimming at V came to 5 bases and at J to 6 bases, leaving 2 bases not matched to a gene. The CDR3 totals 12 residues. Germline values: CDR1 SGHVS, CDR2 FQNEAQ. DNA of the CDR3: TGTGCCAGCAGCACGGGGGGGCAGACCCAGTACTTC. Protein: CASSTGGQTQYF. The full variable domain, with the rest looked up from reference TRBV7-8 and TRBJ2-5, is GAGVSQSPRYKVAKRGQDVALRCDPISGHVSLFWYQQALGQGPEFLTYFQNEAQLDKSGLPSDRFFAERPEGSVSTLKIQRTQQEDSAVYLCASSTGGQTQYFGPGTRLLVL.

The chain carries TRBV19 and TRBJ2-3, with 8 positions matching TRBD2. This CDR3 comprises 15 residues. Trimming removed 6 bases from V and 3 bases from J; junction bases left unmatched: 8. Germline V lookup: CDR1 LNHDA, CDR2 SQIVND (reference sequence). The CDR3 coding sequence is TGTGCCAGTAGAGTAACAGGCGGGAGGACAGATACGCAGTATTTT. It codes for CASRVTGGRTDTQYF.

J is TRBJ1-3 and V is TRBV30; D unclear. This CDR3 comprises 13 residues. Germline V CDR1 and CDR2: GTSNPN, SVGIG (reference sequence). V was clipped by 1 base and J by 2 bases, with 6 bases between them. This CDR3 is CAWSGGTGNTIYF. The DNA of the CDR3 is TGTGCCTGGAGTGGTGGGACTGGAAACACCATATATTTT.

The chain has TRBV6-6 and TRBJ1-2, with 7 bases matching TRBD1. The CDR3 length is 14 residues. The trim removed 10 bases at V and 7 bases at J, leaving 15 bases unmatched. Germline V gives CDR1 MNHNY, CDR2 SVGAGI (reference sequence). The CDR3 here is CATRPFTGAGGYTF. The CDR3 DNA reads TGTGCCACCCGGCCATTTACAGGGGCGGGTGGCTACACCTTC.

This chain connects TRBV9 to TRBJ1-4; the match to TRBD1 covers 9 bases. Trimming cost V 4 bases and J 8 bases; bases outside gene matches: 6. The CDR3 is 14 residues long. The V gene's germline CDR1 is SGDLS and CDR2 YYNGEE. Here the CDR3 reads CASSRGQGEEKLFF. The CDR3 bases are TGTGCCAGCAGCCGGGGACAGGGAGAGGAAAAACTGTTTTTT.

This sequence joins TRBV7-9 and TRBJ1-1; 7 bases match TRBD1. Germline CDR1 is SEHNR and CDR2 is FQNEAQ (reference sequence). There are 15 residues in the CDR3. The ends lost 5 bases at V and 5 bases at J; junction bases unmatched: 11. DNA for the CDR3: TGTGCCAGCAGCGACAGGGATCGGAGCGGGACTGAAGCTTTCTTT. Residues: CASSDRDRSGTEAFF.

This chain connects TRBV7-2 to TRBJ2-7; no definite D call. CDR1 SGHTA and CDR2 FQGNSA come from the germline V gene. V lost 0 bases and J lost 1, with 4 bases in between. The CDR3 extends over 13 amino acids. CDR3 sequence: CASSLADSYEQYV. The CDR3 coding sequence is TGTGCCAGCAGCTTAGCAGATTCCTACGAGCAGTACGTC.

The chain links TRBV6-5 to TRBJ2-2; possibly TRBD2 for D (5 bases). There are 15 residues in the CDR3. The germline CDR1 and CDR2 sequences are MNHEY and SVGAGI. The V and J ends lost 2 bases and 1 base respectively, with 8 bases between them. The CDR3 sequence is CASSYQEGNTGELFF. Written as DNA, the CDR3 is TGTGCCAGCAGTTACCAAGAGGGGAACACCGGGGAGCTGTTTTTT.

The chain is built from TRBV5-5 and TRBJ1-6; 9 bases align to TRBD1. Trimming at V came to 0 bases and at J to 12 bases, leaving 4 bases not matched to a gene. Germline values: CDR1 SGHKS, CDR2 YYEKEE (reference sequence). This CDR3 has 14 residues. The CDR3 protein is CASSLEGQGVPLHF. The CDR3 DNA sequence: TGTGCCAGCAGCTTGGAGGGACAGGGTGTACCCCTCCACTTT.

This chain connects TRBV6-1 to TRBJ2-2; possible D gene TRBD2, 5 bases. The CDR3 consists of 16 residues. Germline V lookup: CDR1 MNHNS, CDR2 SASEGT. Trimming removed 4 bases from V and 3 bases from J, with 15 bases in between. The CDR3 loop is CASSGGLRGYTGELFF. The CDR3 region has the DNA TGTGCCAGCAGTGGCGGACTGCGAGGGTACACCGGGGAGCTGTTTTTT.

The genes are TRBV29-1 and TRBJ1-2; perhaps TRBD1 as D (6 bases). V dropped 5 bases and J dropped 8 bases, with 9 bases sitting between them. The length of the CDR3 is 10 residues. Per germline, CDR1 SQVTM and CDR2 ANQGSEA. CDR3 in DNA: TGCAGCGTTCAGGGGTTGGGCTACACCTTC. It codes for CSVQGLGYTF.